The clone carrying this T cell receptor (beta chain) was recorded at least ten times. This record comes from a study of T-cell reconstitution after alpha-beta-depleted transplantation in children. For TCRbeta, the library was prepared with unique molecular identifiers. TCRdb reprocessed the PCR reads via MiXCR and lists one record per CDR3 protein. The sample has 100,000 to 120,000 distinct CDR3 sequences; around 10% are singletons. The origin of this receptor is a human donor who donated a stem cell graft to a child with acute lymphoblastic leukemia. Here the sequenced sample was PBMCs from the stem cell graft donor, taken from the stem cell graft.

Here the CDR3 reads CASSYGTVNTGELFF. The CDR3, as DNA: TGTGCCAGCAGTTACGGGACAGTGAACACCGGGGAGCTGTTTTTT. The gene calls are TRBV6-2 or TRBV6-3 and TRBJ2-2, with 7 bases lining up with TRBD1. Germline V lookup: CDR1 MNHEY, CDR2 SVGEGT. The CDR3 sequence is 15 residues long. V lost 2 bases, J lost 1 base, and 1 base stayed unmatched.